Listed below are T cell receptor beta chains from one sample, sequenced in a study of regulatory T cells in long-lasting Graves disease. TCRdb processed the multiplex PCR reads anew with MiXCR; each CDR3 protein has one entry. The table has approximately 560,000 distinct CDR3 sequences, 15% to 20% seen once. This sample also belongs to another study, concerning T cells in Graves' hyperthyroidism and ophthalmopathy.

The material was peripheral blood mononuclear cells (PBMCs), obtained at new diagnosis, from a patient treated with antithyroid drugs. These receptors all come from a man aged 18 to 30 with Graves disease. Each CDR3 is given with its conserved first and last residue. Expanded clones are given a class, and other clones once, few, many or no size at all.

v_gene	abundance	j_gene	CDR3aa
TRBV5-1	-	TRBJ2-5	CASSWTGTGRGETQYF
TRBV6-1	-	TRBJ1-2	CASSGTLNGYTF
TRBV19	-	TRBJ2-7	CATSGNRVHEQYF
TRBV6-2/TRBV6-3	-	TRBJ1-5	CASIGRNHQPQHF
TRBV6-1	-	TRBJ2-7	CASRFGVPYEQYF
TRBV11-2	many	TRBJ2-7	CASSMGRTIYEQYF
TRBV12-3/TRBV12-4	many	TRBJ2-1	CASAPGGIPHNEQFF
TRBV11-3	many	TRBJ2-2	CASSRQGATGELFF
TRBV12-3/TRBV12-4	few	TRBJ1-1	CASRMQGAGTEAFF
TRBV3-1	few	TRBJ2-1	CASSFNMRQFF
TRBV10-3	-	TRBJ2-7	CAISEGVRNYEQYF
TRBV20-1	many	TRBJ1-1	CSANRGGLATEAFF
TRBV2	-	TRBJ1-1	CASSGLGAGEAFF
TRBV19	few	TRBJ2-1	CASSIYRSSYNEQFF
TRBV19	-	TRBJ2-2	CASGIGNTGELFF
TRBV19	few	TRBJ2-1	CASSIGGTSYNEQFF
TRBV20-1	many	TRBJ2-1	CSASMGYDNEQFF
TRBV19	-	TRBJ2-1	CASRPLAGESNEQFF
TRBV11-2	-	TRBJ2-7	CASSFRQGPLYEQYF
TRBV28	-	TRBJ1-4	CASSTTGSATNEKLFF
TRBV5-5	-	TRBJ2-7	CASSLGTGIEQYF
TRBV7-9	-	TRBJ1-4	CASSSAGRKLFF
TRBV9	many	TRBJ2-1	CASSVVAGTYNEQFF